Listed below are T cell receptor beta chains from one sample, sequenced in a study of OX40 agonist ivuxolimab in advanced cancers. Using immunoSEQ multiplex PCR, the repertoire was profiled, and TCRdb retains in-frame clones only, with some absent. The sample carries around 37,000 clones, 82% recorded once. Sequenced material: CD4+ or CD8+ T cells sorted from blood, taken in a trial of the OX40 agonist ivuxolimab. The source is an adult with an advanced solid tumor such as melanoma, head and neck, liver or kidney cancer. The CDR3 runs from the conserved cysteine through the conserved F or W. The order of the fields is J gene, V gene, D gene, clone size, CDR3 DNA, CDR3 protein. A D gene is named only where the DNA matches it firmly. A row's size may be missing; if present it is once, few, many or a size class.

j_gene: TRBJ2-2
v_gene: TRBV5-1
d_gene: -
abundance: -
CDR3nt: TGCGCCAGCAGCTTGGGGTCTGTGACCGGGGAGCTGTTTTTT
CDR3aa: CASSLGSVTGELFF

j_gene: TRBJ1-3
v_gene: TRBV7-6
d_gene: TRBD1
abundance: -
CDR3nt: TGTGCCAGCAGCCTCGAGGGGACAGGGAATTGGGTCTCTGGAAACACCATATATTTT
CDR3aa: CASSLEGTGNWVSGNTIYF

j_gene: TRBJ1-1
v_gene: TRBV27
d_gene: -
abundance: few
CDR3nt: TGTGCCAGCAGTTCAGAGGGCCGGACTGAAGCTTTCTTT
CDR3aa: CASSSEGRTEAFF

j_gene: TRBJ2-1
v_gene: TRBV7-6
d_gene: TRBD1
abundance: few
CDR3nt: TGTGCCAGCAGCGGCGCTGACAGGGTGTTTATGCATGAGCAGTTCTTC
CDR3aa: CASSGADRVFMHEQFF

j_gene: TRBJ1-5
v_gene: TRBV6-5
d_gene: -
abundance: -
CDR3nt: TGTGCCAGCATCTCAACACTGAATAGCAATCAGCCCCAGCATTTT
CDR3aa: CASISTLNSNQPQHF

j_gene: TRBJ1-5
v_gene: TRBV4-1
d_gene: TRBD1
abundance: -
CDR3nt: TGCGCCAGCAGCCAAGCGTCTTGGGGACAGGGGGGGGTTAGCAATCAGCCCCAGCATTTT
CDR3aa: CASSQASWGQGGVSNQPQHF

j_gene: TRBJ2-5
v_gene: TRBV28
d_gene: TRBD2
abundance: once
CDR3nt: TGTGCCAGCAGATCTAGCGGGGGGCCGTTCGAGACCCAGTACTTC
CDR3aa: CASRSSGGPFETQYF

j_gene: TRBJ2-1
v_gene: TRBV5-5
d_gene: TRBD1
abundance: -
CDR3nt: TGTGCCAGCAGCTTGGCTCCAAGGACAGGGGACAATGAGCAGTTCTTC
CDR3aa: CASSLAPRTGDNEQFF

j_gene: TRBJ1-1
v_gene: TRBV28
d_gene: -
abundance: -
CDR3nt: TGTGCCAGCAGTTTATGGGGGGGTCAGGGCACGAACACTGAAGCTTTCTTT
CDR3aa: CASSLWGGQGTNTEAFF

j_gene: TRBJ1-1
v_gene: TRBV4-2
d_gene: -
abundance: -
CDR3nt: TGTGCCAGCAGCCAAGAGGTTGGGAGCACTGAAGCTTTCTTT
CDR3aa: CASSQEVGSTEAFF

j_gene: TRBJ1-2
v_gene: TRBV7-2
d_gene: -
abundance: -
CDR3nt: TGTGCCAGCAGCCTAAATACACCGATCGGGTACACCTTC
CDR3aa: CASSLNTPIGYTF

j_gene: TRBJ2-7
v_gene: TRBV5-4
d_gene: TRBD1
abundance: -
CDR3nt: TGTGCCAGCAGCTTGAAAGGGACAGTAGGCTACGAGCAGTACTTC
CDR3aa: CASSLKGTVGYEQYF

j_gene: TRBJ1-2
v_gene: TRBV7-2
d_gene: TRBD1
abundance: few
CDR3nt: TGTGCCAGCAGCTTGCAGGGGGCGGGCTATGGCTACACCTTC
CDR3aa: CASSLQGAGYGYTF

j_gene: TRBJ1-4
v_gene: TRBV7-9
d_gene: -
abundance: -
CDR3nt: TGTGCCAGCAGCTTGGGGATAGGGGGTGAAAAACTGTTTTTT
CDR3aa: CASSLGIGGEKLFF

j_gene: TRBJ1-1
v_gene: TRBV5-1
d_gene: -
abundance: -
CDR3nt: TGCGCCACCCGAGGGCGGAACACTGAAGCTTTCTTT
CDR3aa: CATRGRNTEAFF

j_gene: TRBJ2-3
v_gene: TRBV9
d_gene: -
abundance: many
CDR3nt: TGTGCCAGCAGCGTAGGTTGGGGCACAGATACGCAGTATTTT
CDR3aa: CASSVGWGTDTQYF

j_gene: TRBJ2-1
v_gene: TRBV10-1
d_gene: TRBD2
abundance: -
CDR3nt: TGCGCCAGCAGTGAGTACCTAGCGGGCGAGCAGTTCTTC
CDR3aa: CASSEYLAGEQFF

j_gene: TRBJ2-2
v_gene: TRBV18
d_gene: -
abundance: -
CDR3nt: TGTGCCAGCTCAAGCGACAGGAACACCGGGGAGCTGTTTTTT
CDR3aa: CASSSDRNTGELFF

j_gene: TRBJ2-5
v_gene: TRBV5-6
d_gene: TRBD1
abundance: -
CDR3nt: TGTGCCAGCAGCTTCGGACAGGGGGCGCGGGAGACCCAGTACTTC
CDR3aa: CASSFGQGARETQYF

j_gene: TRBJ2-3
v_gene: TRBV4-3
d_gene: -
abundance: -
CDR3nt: TGCGCCAGCAGCCCAATGAGGGCCGAGGTCACAGATACGCAGTATTTT
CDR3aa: CASSPMRAEVTDTQYF

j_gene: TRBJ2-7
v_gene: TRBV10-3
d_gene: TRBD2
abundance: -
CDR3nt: TGTGCCATCAGGGCCAAAACTAGCGGAAGTACCTACGAGCAGTACTTC
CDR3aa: CAIRAKTSGSTYEQYF

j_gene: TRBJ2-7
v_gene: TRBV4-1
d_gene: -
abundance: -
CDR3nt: TGCGCCAGCAGCCAAGGGAGGCTGCTGGGTGGCGACGAGCAGTACTTC
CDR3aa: CASSQGRLLGGDEQYF

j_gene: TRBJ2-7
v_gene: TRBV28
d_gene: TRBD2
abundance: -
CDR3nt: TGTGCCAGCAGTTTCGGGGGGTTCTCCTACGAGCAGTACTTC
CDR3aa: CASSFGGFSYEQYF

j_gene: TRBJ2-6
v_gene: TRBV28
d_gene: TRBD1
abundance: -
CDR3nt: TGTGCCACCCTCCCCCCACAGGGGATCTCCGGGGCCAACGTCCTGACTTTC
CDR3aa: CATLPPQGISGANVLTF

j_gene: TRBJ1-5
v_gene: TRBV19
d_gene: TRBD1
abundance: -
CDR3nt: TGTGCCAGTAGTTTCTTACAGGGGGGGAGCAATCAGCCCCAGCATTTT
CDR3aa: CASSFLQGGSNQPQHF

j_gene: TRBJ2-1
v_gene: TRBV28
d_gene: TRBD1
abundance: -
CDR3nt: TGTGCCAGCGAAGACAGGGGATACGAGCAGTTCTTC
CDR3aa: CASEDRGYEQFF

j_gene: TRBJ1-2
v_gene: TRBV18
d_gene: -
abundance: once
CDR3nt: TGTGCCAGCTCACCACCGCCGCCGAGCTATGGCTACACCTTC
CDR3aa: CASSPPPPSYGYTF